One T cell receptor (beta chain) is described in this entry. The antigen is unknown. In the PCR, 60 Vbeta and 13 Jbeta primers were used. Here immunoSEQ multiplex PCR was the method, and the copy in TCRdb shows in-frame clones only, minus some. The sample lists roughly 70,000 clones, 70% to 85% occurring once. These data belong to a study of cytomegalovirus exposure and HLA in healthy donors. The CDR3 consists of 15 residues. The germline CDR1 and CDR2 sequences are SGDLS and YYNGEE. The junction had 6 bases not matched to a gene; V was cut back by 0 bases and J by 6 bases. Whole-study findings and limits: The classifier was said to identify cytomegalovirus status with high specificity and sensitivity.

Sequenced material: PBMCs. The receptor's source is a human donor in good health. The chain recombines TRBV9 with TRBJ2-7; 10 bases align to TRBD1. The CDR3 DNA sequence: TGTGCCAGCAGCGTAGTAGGGACAGGGGAGGCCGAGCAGTACTTC. The encoded protein is CASSVVGTGEAEQYF.